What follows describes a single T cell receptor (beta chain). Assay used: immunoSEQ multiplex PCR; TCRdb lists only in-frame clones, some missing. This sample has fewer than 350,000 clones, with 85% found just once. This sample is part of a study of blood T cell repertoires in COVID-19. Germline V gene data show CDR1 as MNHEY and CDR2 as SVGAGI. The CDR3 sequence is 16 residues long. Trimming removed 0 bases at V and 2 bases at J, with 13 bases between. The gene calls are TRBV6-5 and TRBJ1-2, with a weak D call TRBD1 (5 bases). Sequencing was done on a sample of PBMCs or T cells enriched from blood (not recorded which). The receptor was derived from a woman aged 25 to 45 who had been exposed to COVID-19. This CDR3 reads CASSYSGVGGNYGYTF. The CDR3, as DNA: TGTGCCAGCAGTTACTCGGGTGTCGGGGGGAACTATGGCTACACCTTC.